Presented here are 32 T cell receptor beta chains from one specimen sequenced in a study of cytomegalovirus exposure and HLA in healthy donors. PCR involved 60 Vbeta and 13 Jbeta primers. Measured with immunoSEQ multiplex PCR; TCRdb has only the in-frame clones, and not every one. The sample records 90,000 to 120,000 clones, roughly 70% being singletons. Source material: PBMCs. These receptors came from a middle-aged woman in good health and CMV-seropositive.

The genes are TRBV5-1 and TRBJ2-7, with TRBD1 as a possible D gene (5 bases). The CDR3 contains 12 residues. V was shortened by 4 bases and J by 0 bases, with 5 bases between the two germline ends. Germline V gives CDR1 SGHRS, CDR2 YFSETQ. CDR3 loop: CASSDSSYEQYF. CDR3 nucleotide sequence: TGCGCCAGCAGCGACAGCTCCTACGAGCAGTACTTC.

The chain recombines TRBV4-2 with TRBJ1-2; 7 bases agree with TRBD1. This CDR3 is 16 amino acids long. The junction had 12 bases not matched to a gene; V was cut back by 4 bases and J by 4 bases. The germline V gene encodes CDR1 LGHNA and CDR2 YNFKEQ. The CDR3 nucleotides are TGTGCCAGCAGCCCGATAAGCCAAGGGGGCGCCTATGGCTACACCTTC. This encodes CASSPISQGGAYGYTF.

The chain is built from TRBV7-2 and TRBJ1-5; D is perhaps TRBD1 (5 bases). This CDR3 region has 14 residues. The V gene lost 2 bases and the J gene lost 4 bases, with 9 bases spanning the gap. The germline V gene encodes CDR1 SGHTA and CDR2 FQGNSA. The CDR3 region is CASSLHTGNQPQHF. The CDR3 nucleotides are TGTGCCAGCAGCTTACACACAGGAAATCAGCCCCAGCATTTT.

The chain links TRBV11-2 to TRBJ2-7; 8 bases align to TRBD1. The germline gives CDR1 SGHAT, CDR2 FQNNGV. V trimming: 5 bases; J trimming: 6 bases; junction bases outside the gene matches: 3. This CDR3 is built from 12 residues. The chain's CDR3 is CASSPGQAEQYF. In nucleotides, the CDR3 is TGTGCCAGCAGCCCGGGACAGGCCGAGCAGTACTTC.

The rearrangement joins TRBV5-6 to TRBJ2-7, with 8 nucleotides matching TRBD1. V dropped 4 bases and J dropped 0; count of bases not matched to a gene: 9. Germline V gene lookup returns CDR1 SGHDT and CDR2 YYEEEE. The CDR3 consists of 16 residues. The CDR3 loop reads CASSNKGTGTSYEQYF. CDR3 nucleotides: TGTGCCAGCAGCAACAAAGGGACAGGCACCTCCTACGAGCAGTACTTC.

The chain is built from TRBV4-1 and TRBJ1-2; TRBD1 matches 7 bases. Trimming cost V 4 bases and J 5 bases; bases outside gene matches: 7. CDR3 length: 14 residues. Germline V gene lookup returns CDR1 MGHRA and CDR2 YSYEKL. CDR3 nucleotides: TGCGCCAGCAGCCGAGGGACAGAGGGATATGGCTACACCTTC. This gives the protein CASSRGTEGYGYTF.

The chain combines TRBV19 with TRBJ1-1, with TRBD1 as a possible D gene (5 bases). This CDR3 is built from 14 residues. V was cut by 5 bases and J by 5 bases, with 15 bases left in between. Germline V gene lookup returns CDR1 LNHDA and CDR2 SQIVND (reference sequence). The CDR3 sequence: CASSPRDLGTEAFF. Here the CDR3 DNA reads TGTGCCAGTAGTCCAAGGGACTTGGGGACTGAAGCTTTCTTT.

In DNA form, the CDR3 reads TGCGCCAGCAGCTCCGCCTACGAGCAGTACTTC. It translates to CASSSAYEQYF. The J gene is TRBJ2-7, the V gene TRBV5-1, with unresolved D. Between the trimmed V and J ends, which lost 3 bases and 2 bases, there was a span of 3 bases. Per the germline V gene, CDR1 is SGHRS and CDR2 is YFSETQ. This CDR3 has 11 amino acids. Supplemented by reference TRBV5-1 and TRBJ2-7, the full variable domain reads KAGVTQTPRYLIKTRGQQVTLSCSPISGHRSVSWYQQTPGQGLQFLFEYFSETQRNKGNFPGRFSGRQFSNSRSEMNVSTLELGDSALYLCASSSAYEQYFGPGTRLTVT.

This chain uses TRBV5-4 with TRBJ2-5, with 11 bases lining up with TRBD2. CDR3 length: 16 residues. CDR1 and CDR2 from the germline V gene are SGHNT and YYREEE (reference sequence). V was pared by 0 bases and J by 6 bases, with 7 bases of the junction left unmatched. CDR3: CASSLADSGGAKTQYF. CDR3 nucleotides: TGTGCCAGCAGCTTGGCCGATAGCGGGGGGGCAAAGACCCAGTACTTC. The full variable domain, in which reference TRBV5-4 and TRBJ2-5 provide the parts outside the CDR3, is ETGVTQSPTHLIKTRGQQVTLRCSSQSGHNTVSWYQQALGQGPQFIFQYYREEENGRGNFPPRFSGLQFPNYSSELNVNALELDDSALYLCASSLADSGGAKTQYFGPGTRLLVL.

This sequence joins TRBV7-9 and TRBJ2-7, with 7 positions matching TRBD1. The germline CDR1 and CDR2 sequences are SEHNR and FQNEAQ (reference sequence). The CDR3 has 12 residues. V trimming: 3 bases; J trimming: 6 bases; junction bases outside the gene matches: 2. CDR3 amino acids: CASSLRGREQYF. The CDR3 DNA follows: TGTGCCAGCAGCTTGAGGGGGCGCGAGCAGTACTTC.

V and J are TRBV7-9 and TRBJ1-1, with D perhaps matching TRBD1 (5 bases). This CDR3 spans 13 amino acids. Germline V gene data show CDR1 as SEHNR and CDR2 as FQNEAQ (reference sequence). V gave up 4 bases and J gave up 1 base, with 7 bases separating them. CDR3 bases: TGTGCCAGCAGCTCCGGGGGGAACACTGAAGCTTTCTTT. This codes for CASSSGGNTEAFF.

This chain uses TRBV4-3 with TRBJ2-5; TRBD2 might be the D (6 bases). CDR3 size: 14 residues. V lost 1 base and J 5 bases, leaving 11 bases between the germline ends. Germline CDR1 reads LGHNA; CDR2 reads YSLEER. CDR3 coding DNA: TGCGCCAGCAGCCAAGGACTAGTGATGGAGACCCAGTACTTC. Protein sequence: CASSQGLVMETQYF.

The J gene is TRBJ1-5, the V gene TRBV19; no reliable D call. Germline V gene lookup returns CDR1 LNHDA and CDR2 SQIVND (reference sequence). This CDR3 is built from 16 residues. The ends were cut back, 0 bases at V and 6 bases at J, with 15 bases in the middle. The CDR3 here is CASSIEGDSDRQPQHF. As DNA, the CDR3 is TGTGCCAGTAGTATAGAGGGAGACTCTGATCGTCAGCCCCAGCATTTT.

The chain uses TRBV30 and TRBJ2-1, with TRBD2 as a possible D gene (5 bases). CDR1 and CDR2 (germline): GTSNPN, SVGIG (reference sequence). The V end was cut by 2 bases, the J end by 9 bases, with 11 bases between. The CDR3 consists of 12 residues. For the CDR3, the DNA is TGTGCCTGGAGTACGGCTAGCCGTGAGCAGTTCTTC. Encoded protein: CAWSTASREQFF.

The J gene is TRBJ1-5, the V gene TRBV10-3; the match to TRBD1 covers 8 bases. With V trimmed by 10 bases and J by 3 bases, 5 bases remained unmatched. The V gene's germline CDR1 is ENHRY and CDR2 SYGVKD. The CDR3 is made up of 13 amino acids. The CDR3 reads CASGTGNNQPQHF. CDR3 in DNA: TGTGCCAGTGGGACAGGAAACAATCAGCCCCAGCATTTT.

The V call is TRBV6-1, the J call TRBJ1-5, with TRBD1 matching over 10 bases. The V segment lost 5 bases and the J segment 7 bases; nucleotides outside the gene matches: 8. The CDR3 spans 15 residues. Germline V gene lookup returns CDR1 MNHNS and CDR2 SASEGT. In DNA form, the CDR3 reads TGTGCCAGCAGTTCGACAGGGGGCTACGGGCAGCCCCAGCATTTT. It encodes CASSSTGGYGQPQHF.

A single count supports this clone. This chain connects TRBV30 to TRBJ1-2; no reliable D call. The CDR3 length is 16 residues. Germline V gene lookup returns CDR1 GTSNPN and CDR2 SVGIG (reference sequence). The V and J ends lost 3 bases and 2 bases respectively, with 19 bases between them. The CDR3 region is CAWSPPPSTPNYGYTF. The CDR3 nucleotides read TGTGCCTGGAGCCCACCCCCCTCGACTCCCAACTATGGCTACACCTTC.

About this clone itself: At one end the junction does not follow the germline gene, possibly because of a read error. The CDR3 region is CASSPPTSDQPQHF. The DNA of the CDR3 is TGTGCCAGCAGCCCTCCTACTAGCGATCAGCCCCAGCATTTT. The chain is built from TRBV7-8 and TRBJ1-5; D is unclear. CDR1 SGHVS and CDR2 FQNEAQ come from the germline V gene. The CDR3 sequence is 14 residues long.

This clone has a handful of counts. The chain combines TRBV19 with TRBJ1-1; 7 nucleotides line up with TRBD1. Germline loops: CDR1 LNHDA, CDR2 SQIVND (reference sequence). The CDR3 covers 17 residues. J was trimmed by 3 bases and V by 9 bases; bases with no gene match: 19. This CDR3 is CASSFIHRGWEDTEAFF. DNA for the CDR3: TGTGCCAGCTCATTTATTCACAGGGGTTGGGAGGACACTGAAGCTTTCTTT. Based on the CDR3 plus reference TRBV19 and TRBJ1-1, the full variable domain is DGGITQSPKYLFRKEGQNVTLSCEQNLNHDAMYWYRQDPGQGLRLIYYSQIVNDFQKGDIAEGYSVSREKKESFPLTVTSAQKNPTAFYLCASSFIHRGWEDTEAFFGQGTRLTVV.

This chain joins TRBV29-1 and TRBJ2-7, with D possibly TRBD1 on 5 matching bases. The CDR3 is 12 amino acids. CDR1 is SQVTM, CDR2 ANQGSEA, per germline. Trimming took off 4 bases at V and 3 bases at J, with 10 bases between the two ends. The chain's CDR3 is CSVADSNYEQYF. Written as DNA, the CDR3 is TGCAGCGTTGCTGACAGTAACTACGAGCAGTACTTC.

As for this clone: The identical CDR3 is also encoded by other nucleotide sequences in the sample. V is TRBV5-6 and J is TRBJ1-5; a weak D match, TRBD1 (5 bases). V lost 0 bases and J 3 bases, leaving 10 bases between the germline ends. Germline CDR1 is SGHDT and CDR2 is YYEEEE. The CDR3 is 15 amino acids. CDR3 residues: CASSLGGLFNQPQHF. Written as DNA, the CDR3 is TGTGCCAGCAGCTTGGGGGGACTGTTCAATCAGCCCCAGCATTTT.

V and J are TRBV5-1 and TRBJ2-7; TRBD1 agrees at 11 bases. Trimming removed 5 bases from V and 2 bases from J; junction bases left unmatched: 3. There are 14 residues in the CDR3. Germline V gives CDR1 SGHRS, CDR2 YFSETQ. CDR3: CASRRGQGAYEQYF. The CDR3 DNA is TGCGCCAGCAGACGGGGACAGGGGGCCTACGAGCAGTACTTC.

This clone showed up just a few times. The chain is built from TRBV6-1 and TRBJ2-1, with D perhaps matching TRBD2 (5 bases). The CDR3 sequence is 13 residues long. Germline values: CDR1 MNHNS, CDR2 SASEGT. The V end lost 4 bases, the J end lost 10 bases, and 14 bases lay between the germline ends. In nucleotides, the CDR3 is TGTGCCAGCAGTGGGGAAGCCGGGGAGGAGCAGTTCTTC. Translating gives CASSGEAGEEQFF.

This chain links TRBV5-5 with TRBJ2-5; no firm D call. V dropped 0 bases and J dropped 2 bases, with 14 bases sitting between them. This CDR3 is built from 16 residues. Germline V gives CDR1 SGHKS, CDR2 YYEKEE (reference sequence). DNA of the CDR3: TGTGCCAGCAGCTTGGGAGGCGGAGCCGGGCAAGAGACCCAGTACTTC. This gives the protein CASSLGGGAGQETQYF.

V and J are TRBV19 and TRBJ1-5, with 8 bases matching TRBD1. This CDR3 contains 15 residues. The germline gives CDR1 LNHDA, CDR2 SQIVND (reference sequence). V lost 5 bases, J lost 6 bases, and 9 bases stayed unmatched. CDR3 amino acids: CASSQGQGAVQPQHF. As DNA, the CDR3 is TGTGCCAGTAGTCAGGGGCAGGGGGCAGTTCAGCCCCAGCATTTT.

The chain couples TRBV9 to TRBJ2-5, with 9 bases lining up with TRBD2. The J segment lost 5 bases and the V segment lost 0 bases, leaving 8 bases of the junction unmatched. Germline CDR1 is SGDLS and CDR2 is YYNGEE. CDR3 length: 16 residues. The CDR3 spells CASSVEGGGAGETQYF. The CDR3 DNA sequence: TGTGCCAGCAGCGTAGAAGGCGGGGGGGCGGGGGAGACCCAGTACTTC.

The chain is built from TRBV5-1 and TRBJ1-4; TRBD1 agrees at 7 bases. Looked up from germline, CDR1 is SGHRS and CDR2 is YFSETQ. This CDR3 has 15 amino acids. The ends lost 6 bases at V and 2 bases at J; junction bases unmatched: 7. The CDR3 DNA sequence: TGCGCCAGCACCCGGACAGGCGCGACTAATGAAAAACTGTTTTTT. Its protein product is CASTRTGATNEKLFF.

The chain joins TRBV2 to TRBJ2-2, with TRBD2 matching 8 bases. This CDR3 region has 15 residues. Germline loops: CDR1 SNHLY, CDR2 FYNNEI. V shed 5 bases, J shed 5 bases, and the junction held 7 bases outside the gene matches. The CDR3 loop is CASSREGKGTGELFF. The CDR3 DNA follows: TGTGCCAGCAGTCGGGAGGGAAAGGGAACCGGGGAGCTGTTTTTT.

This chain uses TRBV5-4 with TRBJ2-1; a weak D match, TRBD1 (5 bases). V gave up 3 bases and J gave up 5 bases, with 18 bases separating them. The CDR3 is 16 residues long. Germline loops: CDR1 SGHNT, CDR2 YYREEE (reference sequence). The CDR3 here is CASSSPRRGLDNEQFF. The CDR3 nucleotides are TGTGCCAGCAGCTCCCCCCGTAGGGGCCTAGACAATGAGCAGTTCTTC. Filled out from reference TRBV5-4 and TRBJ2-1, the complete variable domain reads ETGVTQSPTHLIKTRGQQVTLRCSSQSGHNTVSWYQQALGQGPQFIFQYYREEENGRGNFPPRFSGLQFPNYSSELNVNALELDDSALYLCASSSPRRGLDNEQFFGPGTRLTVL.

Points on this clone: Mismatch with germline at one junction end may stem from a read error. V gene TRBV7-7 combines with J gene TRBJ2-2; TRBD2 is a possible D gene (5 bases). This CDR3 is built from 14 residues. From germline, CDR1 is SSHAT and CDR2 FNYEAQ (reference sequence). The CDR3 nucleotides are TGTGCTAGCAGCTCGGTCCAGGAGGCCGGGGAGCTGTTTTTT. Residues: CASSSVQEAGELFF.

The CDR3 nucleotides are TGTGCCATCGGGGGGGACACTACAACTAATGAAAAACTGTTTTTT. Protein product: CAIGGDTTTNEKLFF. This chain connects TRBV10-3 to TRBJ1-4; D perhaps matches TRBD1 (6 bases). Trimming left V 8 bases short and J 0 bases short, with 13 bases between. The CDR3 is made up of 15 amino acids. Germline CDR1 and CDR2: ENHRY and SYGVKD.

This clone was seen only a few times. This chain connects TRBV9 to TRBJ2-2, with 7 bases aligning to TRBD2. The CDR3 totals 16 residues. From germline, CDR1 is SGDLS and CDR2 YYNGEE. Trimming cost V 0 bases and J 2 bases; bases outside gene matches: 4. DNA of the CDR3: TGTGCCAGCAGCGTAGGACCGGGGGGAAACACCGGGGAGCTGTTTTTT. This translates into CASSVGPGGNTGELFF.